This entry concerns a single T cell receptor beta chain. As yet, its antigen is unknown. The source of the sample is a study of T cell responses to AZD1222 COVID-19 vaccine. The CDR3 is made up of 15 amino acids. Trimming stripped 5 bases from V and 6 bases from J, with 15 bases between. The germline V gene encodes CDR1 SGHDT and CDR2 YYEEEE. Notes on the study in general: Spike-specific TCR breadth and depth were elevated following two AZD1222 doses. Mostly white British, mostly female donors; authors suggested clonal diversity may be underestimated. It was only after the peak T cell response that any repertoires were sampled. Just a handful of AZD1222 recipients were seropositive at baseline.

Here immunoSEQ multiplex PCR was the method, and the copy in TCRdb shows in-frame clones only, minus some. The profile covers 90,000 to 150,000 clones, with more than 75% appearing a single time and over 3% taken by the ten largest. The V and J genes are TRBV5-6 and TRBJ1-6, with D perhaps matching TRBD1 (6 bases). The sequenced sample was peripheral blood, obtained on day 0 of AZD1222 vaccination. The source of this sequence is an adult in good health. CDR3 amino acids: CASRPTGMVNSPLHF. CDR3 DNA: TGTGCCAGCAGGCCAACAGGGATGGTTAATTCACCCCTCCACTTT.